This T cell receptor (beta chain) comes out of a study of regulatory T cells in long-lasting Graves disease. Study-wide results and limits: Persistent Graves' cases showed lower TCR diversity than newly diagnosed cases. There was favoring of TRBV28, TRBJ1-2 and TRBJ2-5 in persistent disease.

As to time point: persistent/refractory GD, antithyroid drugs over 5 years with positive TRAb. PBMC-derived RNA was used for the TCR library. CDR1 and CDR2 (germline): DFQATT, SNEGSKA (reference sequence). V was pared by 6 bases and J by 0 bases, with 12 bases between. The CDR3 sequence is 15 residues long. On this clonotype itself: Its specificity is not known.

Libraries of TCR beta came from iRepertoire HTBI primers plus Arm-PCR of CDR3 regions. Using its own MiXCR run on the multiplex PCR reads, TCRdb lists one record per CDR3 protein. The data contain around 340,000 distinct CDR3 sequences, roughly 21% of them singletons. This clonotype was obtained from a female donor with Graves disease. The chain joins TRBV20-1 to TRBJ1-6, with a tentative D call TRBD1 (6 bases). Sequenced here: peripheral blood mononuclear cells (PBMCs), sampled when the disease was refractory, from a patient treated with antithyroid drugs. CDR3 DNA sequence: TGCAGTGCCCCTGAAGGGGGCTCCTATAATTCACCCCTCCACTTT. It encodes CSAPEGGSYNSPLHF.